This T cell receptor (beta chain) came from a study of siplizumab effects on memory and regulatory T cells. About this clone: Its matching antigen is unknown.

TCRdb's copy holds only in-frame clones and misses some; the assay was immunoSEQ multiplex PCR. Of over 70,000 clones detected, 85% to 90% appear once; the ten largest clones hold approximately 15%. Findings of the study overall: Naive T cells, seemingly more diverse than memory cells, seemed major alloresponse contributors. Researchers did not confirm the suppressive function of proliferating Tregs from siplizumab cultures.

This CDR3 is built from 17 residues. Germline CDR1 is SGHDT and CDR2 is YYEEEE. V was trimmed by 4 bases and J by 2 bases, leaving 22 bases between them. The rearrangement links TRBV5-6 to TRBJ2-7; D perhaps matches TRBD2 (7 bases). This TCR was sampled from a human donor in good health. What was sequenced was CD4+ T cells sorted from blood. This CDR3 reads CASSVGGAGTRTYEQYF. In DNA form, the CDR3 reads TGTGCCAGCAGCGTGGGGGGGGCCGGGACTCGAACCTACGAGCAGTACTTC.